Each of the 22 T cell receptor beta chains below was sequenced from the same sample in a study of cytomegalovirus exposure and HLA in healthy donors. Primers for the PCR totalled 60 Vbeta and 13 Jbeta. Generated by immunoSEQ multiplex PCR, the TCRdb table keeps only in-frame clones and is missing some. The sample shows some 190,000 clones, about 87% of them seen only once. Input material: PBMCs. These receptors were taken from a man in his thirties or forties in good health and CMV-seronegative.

CDR3 sequence (DNA): TGTGCCAGCAGGAGCACAGGGAATTCACCCCTCCACTTT. Its protein is CASRSTGNSPLHF. The V gene is TRBV28, the J gene TRBJ1-6, with D possibly matching TRBD1 (6 bases). The CDR3 has 13 residues. Germline CDR1 is MDHEN and CDR2 is SYDVKM. V was shortened by 6 bases and J by 7 bases, with 10 bases between the two germline ends.

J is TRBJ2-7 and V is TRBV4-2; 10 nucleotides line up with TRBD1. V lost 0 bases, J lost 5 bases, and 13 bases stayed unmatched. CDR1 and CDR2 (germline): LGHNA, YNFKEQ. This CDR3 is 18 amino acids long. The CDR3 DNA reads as TGTGCCAGCAGCCAAGACCTATTCTCCGGGACAGGGGCGGACGAGCAGTACTTC. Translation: CASSQDLFSGTGADEQYF.

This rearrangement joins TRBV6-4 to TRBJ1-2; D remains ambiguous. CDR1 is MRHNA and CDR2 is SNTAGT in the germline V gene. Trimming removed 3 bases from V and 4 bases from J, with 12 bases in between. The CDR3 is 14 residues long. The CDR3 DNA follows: TGTGCCAGCAGTGAGGGCGCCCACCCCTATGGCTACACCTTC. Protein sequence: CASSEGAHPYGYTF.

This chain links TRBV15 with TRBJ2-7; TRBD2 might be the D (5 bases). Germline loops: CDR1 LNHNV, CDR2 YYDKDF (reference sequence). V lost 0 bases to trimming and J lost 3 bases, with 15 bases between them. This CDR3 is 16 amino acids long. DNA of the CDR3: TGTGCCACCAGCAGAGAGGTGGCGGTCGGGAACTACGAGCAGTACTTC. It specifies CATSREVAVGNYEQYF.

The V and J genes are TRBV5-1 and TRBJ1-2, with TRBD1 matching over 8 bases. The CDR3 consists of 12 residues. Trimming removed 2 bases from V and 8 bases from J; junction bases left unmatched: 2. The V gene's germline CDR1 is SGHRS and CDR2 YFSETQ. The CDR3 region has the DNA TGCGCCAGCAGCTTAGGGACAGGCGGCTACACCTTC. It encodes CASSLGTGGYTF. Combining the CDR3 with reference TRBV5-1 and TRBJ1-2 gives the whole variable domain KAGVTQTPRYLIKTRGQQVTLSCSPISGHRSVSWYQQTPGQGLQFLFEYFSETQRNKGNFPGRFSGRQFSNSRSEMNVSTLELGDSALYLCASSLGTGGYTFGSGTRLTVV.

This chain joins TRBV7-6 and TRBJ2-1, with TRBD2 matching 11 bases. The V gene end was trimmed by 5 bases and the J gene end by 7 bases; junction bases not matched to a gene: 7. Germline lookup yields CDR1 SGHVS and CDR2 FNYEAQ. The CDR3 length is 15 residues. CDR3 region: CASSHPSGRTNEQFF. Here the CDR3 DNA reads TGTGCCAGCAGCCATCCTAGCGGGAGGACGAATGAGCAGTTCTTC.

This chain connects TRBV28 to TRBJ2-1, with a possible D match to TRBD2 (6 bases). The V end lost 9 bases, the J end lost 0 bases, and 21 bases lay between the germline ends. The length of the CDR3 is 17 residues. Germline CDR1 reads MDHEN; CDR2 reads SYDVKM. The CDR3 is CASGGLDGRGSYNEQFF. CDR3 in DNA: TGTGCCAGTGGGGGGTTAGATGGTCGAGGCTCCTACAATGAGCAGTTCTTC.

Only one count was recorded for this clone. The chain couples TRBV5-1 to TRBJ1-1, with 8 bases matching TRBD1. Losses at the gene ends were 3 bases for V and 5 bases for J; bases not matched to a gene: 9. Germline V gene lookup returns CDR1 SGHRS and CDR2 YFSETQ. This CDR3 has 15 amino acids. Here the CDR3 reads CASSSRTGSETEAFF. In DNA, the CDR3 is TGCGCCAGCAGCTCCCGGACAGGGAGCGAGACTGAAGCTTTCTTT.

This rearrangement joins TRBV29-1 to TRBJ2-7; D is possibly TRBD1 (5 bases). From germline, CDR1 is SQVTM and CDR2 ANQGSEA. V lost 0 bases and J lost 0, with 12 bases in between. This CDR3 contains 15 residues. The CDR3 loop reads CSVEDGRASSYEQYF. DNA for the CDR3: TGCAGCGTTGAAGACGGCAGGGCGAGCTCCTACGAGCAGTACTTC.

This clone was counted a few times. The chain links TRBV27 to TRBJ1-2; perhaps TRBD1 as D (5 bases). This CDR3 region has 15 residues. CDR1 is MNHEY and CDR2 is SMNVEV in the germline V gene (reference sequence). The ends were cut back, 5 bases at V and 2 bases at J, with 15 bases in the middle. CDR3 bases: TGTGCCAGCAGTCCGTACGGGGGGACGAACTATGGCTACACCTTC. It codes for CASSPYGGTNYGYTF.

Here the CDR3 DNA reads TGTGCCAGCTCCCTTAGGACAGGGGCTAACTATGGCTACACCTTC. It is translated as CASSLRTGANYGYTF. The chain has TRBV18 and TRBJ1-2, with TRBD1 matching 9 bases. Germline CDR1 and CDR2: KGHSH and LQKENI. The CDR3 runs to 15 residues. V trimming: 6 bases; J trimming: 0 bases; junction bases outside the gene matches: 5.

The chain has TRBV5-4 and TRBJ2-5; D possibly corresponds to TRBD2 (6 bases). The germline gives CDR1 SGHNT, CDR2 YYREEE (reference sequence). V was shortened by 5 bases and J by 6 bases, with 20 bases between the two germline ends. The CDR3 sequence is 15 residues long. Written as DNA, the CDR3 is TGTGCCAGCAGGGGGGGATCGGGGTCGGTAAAGACCCAGTACTTC. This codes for CASRGGSGSVKTQYF.

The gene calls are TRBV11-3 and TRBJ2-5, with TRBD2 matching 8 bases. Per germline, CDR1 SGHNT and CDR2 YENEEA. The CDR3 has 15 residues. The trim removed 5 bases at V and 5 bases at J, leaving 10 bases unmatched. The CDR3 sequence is CASSQYSGDGETQYF. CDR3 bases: TGTGCCAGCAGCCAATATAGCGGGGACGGTGAGACCCAGTACTTC.

CDR3 region: CASSLTIGTGYEQYF. CDR3 bases: TGTGCCAGCAGCTTAACTATTGGGACAGGCTACGAGCAGTACTTC. The chain has TRBV7-6 and TRBJ2-7, with TRBD1 matching 8 bases. Germline V CDR1 and CDR2: SGHVS, FNYEAQ. J lost 3 bases, V lost 2 bases, and 6 bases had no gene match. The CDR3 has 15 amino acids.

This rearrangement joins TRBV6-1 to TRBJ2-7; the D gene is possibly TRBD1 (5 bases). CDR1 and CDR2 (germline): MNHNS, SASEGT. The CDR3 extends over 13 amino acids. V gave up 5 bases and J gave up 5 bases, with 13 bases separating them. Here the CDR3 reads CASSRQYPNEQYF. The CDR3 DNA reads TGTGCCAGCAGTCGACAGTACCCGAACGAGCAGTACTTC.

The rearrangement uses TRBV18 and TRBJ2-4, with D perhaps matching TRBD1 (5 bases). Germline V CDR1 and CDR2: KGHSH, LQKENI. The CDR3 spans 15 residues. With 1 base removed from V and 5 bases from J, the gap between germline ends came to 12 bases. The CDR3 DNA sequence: TGTGCCAGCTCACCACTGAAAACAGGTCAAAACATTCAGTACTTC. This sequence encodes CASSPLKTGQNIQYF.

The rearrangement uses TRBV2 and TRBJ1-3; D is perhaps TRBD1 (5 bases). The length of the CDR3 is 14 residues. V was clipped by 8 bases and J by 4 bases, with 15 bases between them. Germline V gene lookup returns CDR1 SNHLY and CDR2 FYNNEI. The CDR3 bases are TGTGCCAGCTCGGGGGGGTTCTCCGGAAACACCATATATTTT. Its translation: CASSGGFSGNTIYF.

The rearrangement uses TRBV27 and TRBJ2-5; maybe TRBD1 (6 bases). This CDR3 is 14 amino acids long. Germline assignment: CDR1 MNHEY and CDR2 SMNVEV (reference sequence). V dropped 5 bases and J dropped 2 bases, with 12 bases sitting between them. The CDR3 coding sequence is TGTGCCAGCAGTCCGATCAGGGGACAAGAGACCCAGTACTTC. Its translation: CASSPIRGQETQYF.

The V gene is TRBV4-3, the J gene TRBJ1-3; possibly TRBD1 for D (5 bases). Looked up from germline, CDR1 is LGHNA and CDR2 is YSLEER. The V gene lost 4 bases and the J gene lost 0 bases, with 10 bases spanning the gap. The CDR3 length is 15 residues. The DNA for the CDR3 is TGCGCCAGCAGCCGCGACAGCCTCTCTGGAAACACCATATATTTT. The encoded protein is CASSRDSLSGNTIYF.

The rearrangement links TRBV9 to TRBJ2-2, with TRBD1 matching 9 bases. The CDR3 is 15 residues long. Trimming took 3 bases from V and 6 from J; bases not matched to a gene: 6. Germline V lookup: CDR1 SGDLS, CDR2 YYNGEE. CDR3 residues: CASSADRGGAGELFF. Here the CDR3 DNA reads TGTGCCAGCAGCGCGGACAGGGGTGGGGCCGGGGAGCTGTTTTTT.

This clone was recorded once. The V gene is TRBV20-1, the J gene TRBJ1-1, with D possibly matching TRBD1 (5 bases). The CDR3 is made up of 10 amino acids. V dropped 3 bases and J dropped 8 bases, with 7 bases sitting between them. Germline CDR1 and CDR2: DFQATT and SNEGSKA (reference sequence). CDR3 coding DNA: TGCAGTGCTAGGGGGCCAGAAGCTTTCTTT. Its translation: CSARGPEAFF.

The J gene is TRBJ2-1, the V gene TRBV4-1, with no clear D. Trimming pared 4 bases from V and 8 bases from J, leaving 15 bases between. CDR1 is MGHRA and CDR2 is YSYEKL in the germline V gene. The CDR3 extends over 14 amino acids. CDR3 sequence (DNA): TGCGCCAGCAGCCGCCAACCCGACCGGGATGAGCAGTTCTTC. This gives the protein CASSRQPDRDEQFF.